This T cell receptor (beta chain) derives from a study of tumor and adjacent non-tumor tissue in lung cancer. The library came from three nested PCR rounds adapted from ARM-PCR protocols. Each CDR3 protein is one row after TCRdb ran MiXCR on the multiplex PCR reads. The sample lists some 100,000 distinct CDR3 sequences, 65% occurring once. The template was RNA from unsorted bulk tissue. More than 3 cm separated this lung sample from the edge of the tumor. V was shortened by 3 bases and J by 7 bases, with 9 bases between the two germline ends. The CDR3 spans 12 residues. From germline, CDR1 is SGHAT and CDR2 FQNNGV.

Sequenced sample: distant non-tumor lung tissue. The origin of this receptor is a man under 40 with non-small cell lung cancer. The chain combines TRBV11-2 with TRBJ1-1, with D unclear. The CDR3 DNA follows: TGTGCCAGCAGCTTCCATGAGGGTGAAGCTTTCTTT. Its protein product is CASSFHEGEAFF.